These T cell receptor beta chains were read from a single sample in a study of blood T cell repertoires in COVID-19. Produced via immunoSEQ multiplex PCR; TCRdb's table is partial and in-frame only. The table shows 200,000 or so clones, with 80% to 85% occurring only once. The specimen sequenced was peripheral blood. These receptors originate from a woman aged 60-70 years who had recovered from COVID-19. The CDR3 runs from the conserved cysteine through the conserved F or W. D genes are given only for firm matches. Rows may omit the clone size; those that give it use once, few, many or a size class.

D: .; J: TRBJ1-1; size: .; V: TRBV7-9; DNA: TGTGCCAGCAGCCGATCTCGGGGGACTGAAGCTTTCTTT; CDR3: CASSRSRGTEAFF
D: .; J: TRBJ2-1; size: .; V: TRBV13; DNA: TGTGCCAGCAGCATGTGGTCGGGACACCTGTTTGTCTCCTACAATGAGCAGTTCTTC; CDR3: CASSMWSGHLFVSYNEQFF
D: TRBD1; J: TRBJ1-4; size: .; V: TRBV5-1; DNA: TGCGCCAGCAGCGGACAGGGGGCGTCTAATGAAAAACTGTTTTTT; CDR3: CASSGQGASNEKLFF
D: TRBD2; J: TRBJ2-1; size: .; V: TRBV7-3; DNA: TGTGCCAGCAGCTTATCACTAGCGGGCTACAATGAGCAGTTCTTC; CDR3: CASSLSLAGYNEQFF
D: .; J: TRBJ2-7; size: .; V: TRBV19; DNA: TGTGCCAGTAGTATACGGTCCCGATCCTACGAGCAGTACTTC; CDR3: CASSIRSRSYEQYF
D: TRBD1; J: TRBJ1-6; size: .; V: TRBV5-1; DNA: TGCGCCAGCAGCTTGGGAGACAGACAGGGGGCTAATTCACCCCTCCACTTT; CDR3: CASSLGDRQGANSPLHF
D: TRBD2; J: TRBJ2-5; size: .; V: TRBV7-2; DNA: TGTGCCAGCAGCCAGGGACTAGCGGGGGGGCGAGAGACCCAGTACTTC; CDR3: CASSQGLAGGRETQYF
D: TRBD2; J: TRBJ2-1; size: .; V: TRBV11-2; DNA: TGTGCCAGCAGCCCAGACGGGACTAATAAGTTCTTC; CDR3: CASSPDGTNKFF
D: .; J: TRBJ1-3; size: .; V: TRBV30; DNA: TGTGCCGCAGGGGATAGGAGAGACTCTGGAAACACCATATATTTT; CDR3: CAAGDRRDSGNTIYF
D: TRBD2; J: TRBJ2-5; size: .; V: TRBV6-5; DNA: TGTGCCAGCAGTTTAATGGGAGGGGACCAAGAGACCCAGTACTTC; CDR3: CASSLMGGDQETQYF
D: .; J: TRBJ1-5; size: .; V: TRBV2; DNA: TGTGCCAGCAGTGAAGAGGCAGGTAGCAATCAGCCCCAGCATTTT; CDR3: CASSEEAGSNQPQHF
D: .; J: TRBJ1-5; size: .; V: TRBV21-1; DNA: TGTGCCAGCACCCTAACGACAGGGGGCAGGGACAATCAGCCCCAGCATTTT; CDR3: CASTLTTGGRDNQPQHF
D: .; J: TRBJ2-2; size: once; V: TRBV9; DNA: TGTGCCAGCAGACCAGCGGGGAACACCGGGGAGCTGTTTTTT; CDR3: CASRPAGNTGELFF
D: .; J: TRBJ1-1; size: .; V: TRBV11-2; DNA: TGTGCCAGCAGGTCGGTGCGGTCTGTTGAAGCTTTCTTT; CDR3: CASRSVRSVEAFF
D: .; J: TRBJ1-1; size: .; V: TRBV11-3; DNA: TGTGCCAGCAGCTTTCAAATGAACACTGAAGCTTTCTTT; CDR3: CASSFQMNTEAFF
D: TRBD1; J: TRBJ1-2; size: .; V: TRBV5-1; DNA: TGCGCCAGCAGCTCATCCGGGACAGGGGTTGGCTACACCTTC; CDR3: CASSSSGTGVGYTF
D: TRBD1; J: TRBJ1-1; size: .; V: TRBV7-2; DNA: TGTGCCAGCAGCTCTGGACAGGGACTGAACACTGAAGCTTTCTTT; CDR3: CASSSGQGLNTEAFF
D: .; J: TRBJ1-6; size: .; V: TRBV6-6; DNA: TGTGCCGGAACCGGGGTTTGGAGTTCACCCCTCCACTTT; CDR3: CAGTGVWSSPLHF
D: .; J: TRBJ2-7; size: .; V: TRBV11-2; DNA: TGTGCCAGCACCAATTACGTAAGAGACGAGCAGTACTTC; CDR3: CASTNYVRDEQYF
D: TRBD1; J: TRBJ1-4; size: .; V: TRBV4-1; DNA: TGCGCCAGCAGCTCGACAGGGATAAATGAAAAACTGTTTTTT; CDR3: CASSSTGINEKLFF
D: .; J: TRBJ2-3; size: .; V: TRBV3-1/TRBV3-2; DNA: TGTGCCAGCGGCATGGAGACGAATACGCAGTATTTT; CDR3: CASGMETNTQYF
D: TRBD1; J: TRBJ1-5; size: .; V: TRBV5-8; DNA: TGTGCCAGCAGCCAAACAGGGGATAGCAATCAGCCCCAGCATTTT; CDR3: CASSQTGDSNQPQHF
D: .; J: TRBJ2-2; size: few; V: TRBV19; DNA: TGTGCCAGTAGTATTACAGGGAGGGCCGGGGAGCTGTTTTTT; CDR3: CASSITGRAGELFF
D: .; J: TRBJ2-3; size: once; V: TRBV10-3; DNA: TGTGCCATCAGTGCCGAGGTGACGACCCTAAGGTCAGATACGCAGTATTTT; CDR3: CAISAEVTTLRSDTQYF
D: .; J: TRBJ2-1; size: .; V: TRBV7-2; DNA: TGTGCCAGCAGCCCGTACGACAGCTACAATGAGCAGTTCTTC; CDR3: CASSPYDSYNEQFF
D: TRBD1; J: TRBJ1-2; size: .; V: TRBV4-1; DNA: TGCGCCAGCAGCCAATTTGGGTGGGACAGACCCAACTATGGCTACACCTTC; CDR3: CASSQFGWDRPNYGYTF
D: TRBD2; J: TRBJ2-3; size: .; V: TRBV7-8; DNA: TGTGCCAGCAGCCAAAGCGGGGTGACAGATACGCAGTATTTT; CDR3: CASSQSGVTDTQYF
D: .; J: TRBJ2-3; size: .; V: TRBV19; DNA: TGTGCCAGTAGTTTTAGCGGTAGCACAGATACGCAGTATTTT; CDR3: CASSFSGSTDTQYF
D: TRBD1; J: TRBJ1-2; size: .; V: TRBV9; DNA: TGTGCCAGCAGGGCGGACAGGGGGAATTTTTTCTACACCTTC; CDR3: CASRADRGNFFYTF
D: .; J: TRBJ2-1; size: once; V: TRBV9; DNA: TGTGCCAGCAGCGTAGGCGGGACTTCCTACAATGAGCAGTTCTTC; CDR3: CASSVGGTSYNEQFF
D: .; J: TRBJ2-1; size: .; V: TRBV5-6; DNA: TGTGCCAGCAGCCGGGACACCCCCAATGAGCAGTTCTTC; CDR3: CASSRDTPNEQFF
D: .; J: TRBJ2-6; size: .; V: TRBV27; DNA: TGTGCCAGCAGTTTCTGGAGGGCGGAAGGGGCCAACGTCCTGACTTTC; CDR3: CASSFWRAEGANVLTF
D: .; J: TRBJ1-1; size: .; V: TRBV7-9; DNA: TGTGCCAGCAGCTTAGCGCCGGGAAGGAACACTGAAGCTTTCTTT; CDR3: CASSLAPGRNTEAFF
D: .; J: TRBJ1-6; size: .; V: TRBV5-4; DNA: TGTGCCAGCAGCCTGCCCGGGGGGGTGGATTCACCCCTCCACTTT; CDR3: CASSLPGGVDSPLHF
D: TRBD1; J: TRBJ2-7; size: .; V: TRBV19; DNA: TGTGCCAGTACCCTCAGACAGGGGGCTAACTACGAGCAGTACTTC; CDR3: CASTLRQGANYEQYF
D: .; J: TRBJ1-1; size: .; V: TRBV5-1; DNA: TGCGCCAGCAGCTTACTCGGGACATTCATGAACACTGAAGCTTTCTTT; CDR3: CASSLLGTFMNTEAFF
D: .; J: TRBJ1-1; size: .; V: TRBV18; DNA: TGTGCCAGCTCACAGCAGGGGCGGGCTGAAGCTTTCTTT; CDR3: CASSQQGRAEAFF
D: .; J: TRBJ2-1; size: few; V: TRBV10-3; DNA: TGTGCCATCAGTGAACTGTCCTACAATGAGCAGTTCTTC; CDR3: CAISELSYNEQFF
D: .; J: TRBJ1-1; size: .; V: TRBV30; DNA: TGTGCCTGGACGTTGAACCGGGACACTGAAGCTTTCTTT; CDR3: CAWTLNRDTEAFF
D: TRBD1; J: TRBJ2-2; size: .; V: TRBV2; DNA: TGTGCCAGCAGGTCGAGGACAGGGACCTCCGGGGAGCTGTTTTTT; CDR3: CASRSRTGTSGELFF
D: .; J: TRBJ1-4; size: .; V: TRBV5-4; DNA: TGTGCCAGCAGCTTGACAGGGCAGGAAAAACTGTTTTTT; CDR3: CASSLTGQEKLFF
D: TRBD2; J: TRBJ2-1; size: few; V: TRBV11-2; DNA: TGTGCCAGCAGCGGACTAGCGGGTTCTTACAATGAGCAGTTCTTC; CDR3: CASSGLAGSYNEQFF
D: .; J: TRBJ2-7; size: .; V: TRBV30; DNA: TGTGCCTGGAGTGTACGGTACGAGCAGTACTTC; CDR3: CAWSVRYEQYF
D: .; J: TRBJ2-3; size: .; V: TRBV11-3; DNA: TGTGCCAGCAGCTTGGGCCAGGAAGCAGATACGCAGTATTTT; CDR3: CASSLGQEADTQYF
D: TRBD1; J: TRBJ2-3; size: .; V: TRBV19; DNA: TGTGCCACCAGGACAGGCCTTTCCCTAAGCACAGATACGCAGTATTTT; CDR3: CATRTGLSLSTDTQYF
D: .; J: TRBJ2-3; size: .; V: TRBV19; DNA: TGTGCCAGTAGGGGAAGGGGATTTGGGGGGTACGATACGCAGTATTTT; CDR3: CASRGRGFGGYDTQYF
D: TRBD2; J: TRBJ2-3; size: .; V: TRBV5-1; DNA: TGCGCCAGCAGCGGACTAGCGGGGGACACAGATACGCAGTATTTT; CDR3: CASSGLAGDTDTQYF
D: .; J: TRBJ2-1; size: .; V: TRBV9; DNA: TGTGCCAGCAGCCCGAGCCCCAGGGATGAGCAGTTCTTC; CDR3: CASSPSPRDEQFF
D: TRBD1; J: TRBJ1-4; size: .; V: TRBV18; DNA: TGTGCCAGTTCACAGGGGGCTGATGAAAAACTGTTTTTT; CDR3: CASSQGADEKLFF
D: .; J: TRBJ1-1; size: .; V: TRBV2; DNA: TGTGCCAGCTTGGCAGGGGTGAACACTGAAGCTTTCTTT; CDR3: CASLAGVNTEAFF
D: .; J: TRBJ2-2; size: .; V: TRBV6-5; DNA: TGTGCCAGCCGAAAATCAGGGTACGGGGAGCTGTTTTTT; CDR3: CASRKSGYGELFF
D: TRBD2; J: TRBJ2-5; size: .; V: TRBV19; DNA: TGTGCCAGTAGACCGGGAGGGGAAGAGACCCAGTACTTC; CDR3: CASRPGGEETQYF